These 3 T cell receptor beta chains were all obtained from the same sample, sequenced in a study of T cell responses to AZD1222 COVID-19 vaccine. Here immunoSEQ multiplex PCR was the method, and the copy in TCRdb shows in-frame clones only, minus some. The repertoire holds around 89,000 clones, with about 89% as singletons. The starting material was peripheral blood, obtained 28 days after the second AZD1222 dose. These receptor sequences come from an adult who received the AZD1222 COVID-19 vaccine.

CDR3 in amino acids: CASSEGGASYEQYF. The CDR3 coding sequence is TGTGCCAGCAGTGAAGGAGGGGCATCCTACGAGCAGTACTTC. The chain is built from TRBV2 and TRBJ2-7; the D gene could be TRBD1 or TRBD2 (5 bases each). The germline V gene encodes CDR1 SNHLY and CDR2 FYNNEI. V was trimmed by 1 base and J by 1 base, leaving 8 bases between them. CDR3 length: 14 residues. Filled out from reference TRBV2 and TRBJ2-7, the complete variable domain reads EPEVTQTPSHQVTQMGQEVILRCVPISNHLYFYWYRQILGQKVEFLVSFYNNEISEKSEIFDDQFSVERPDGSNFTLKIRSTKLEDSAMYFCASSEGGASYEQYFGPGTRLTVT.

The rearrangement uses TRBV30 and TRBJ1-1; a weak D match, TRBD1 (6 bases). Looked up from germline, CDR1 is GTSNPN and CDR2 is SVGIG (reference sequence). The V gene lost 3 bases and the J gene lost 0 bases, with 14 bases spanning the gap. This CDR3 spans 15 amino acids. The CDR3 is CAWSPGGRMNTEAFF. For the CDR3, the DNA is TGTGCCTGGAGCCCGGGGGGCCGGATGAACACTGAAGCTTTCTTT.

The chain carries TRBV7-6 and TRBJ1-6; 7 bases map to TRBD1. Germline V gene sequence: CDR1 SGHVS, CDR2 FNYEAQ. Trimming cost V 5 bases and J 10 bases; bases outside gene matches: 14. CDR3 length equals 16 residues. The CDR3 protein is CASSGTDREPYSPLHF. CDR3 nucleotides: TGTGCCAGCAGCGGGACCGACAGGGAACCGTACTCACCCCTCCACTTT.